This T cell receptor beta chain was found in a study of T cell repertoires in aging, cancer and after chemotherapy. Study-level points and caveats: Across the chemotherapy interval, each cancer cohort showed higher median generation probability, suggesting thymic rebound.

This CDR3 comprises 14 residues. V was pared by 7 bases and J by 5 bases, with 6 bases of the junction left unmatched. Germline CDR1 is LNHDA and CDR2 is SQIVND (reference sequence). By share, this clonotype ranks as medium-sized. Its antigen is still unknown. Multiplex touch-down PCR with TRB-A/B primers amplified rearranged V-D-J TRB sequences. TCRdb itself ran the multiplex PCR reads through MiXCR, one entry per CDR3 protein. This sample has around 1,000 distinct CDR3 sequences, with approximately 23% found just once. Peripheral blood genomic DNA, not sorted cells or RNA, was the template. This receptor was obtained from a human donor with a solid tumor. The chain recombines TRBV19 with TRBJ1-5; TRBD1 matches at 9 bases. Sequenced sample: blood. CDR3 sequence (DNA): TGTGCCAGTAACCGGGACAGGGTCGATCAGCCCCAGCATTTT. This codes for CASNRDRVDQPQHF. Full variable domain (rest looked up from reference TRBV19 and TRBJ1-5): DGGITQSPKYLFRKEGQNVTLSCEQNLNHDAMYWYRQDPGQGLRLIYYSQIVNDFQKGDIAEGYSVSREKKESFPLTVTSAQKNPTAFYLCASNRDRVDQPQHFGDGTRLSIL.